The 20 T cell receptor beta chains in this list originate from one sample, sequenced in a study of T cells after yellow fever vaccination. TCRdb used MiXCR to reprocess the 5' RACE reads, holding one entry per CDR3 protein. This sample has hundreds of thousands of distinct CDR3 sequences, with 8.7% found just once. Sequenced material: PBMCs, taken on the day of the first yellow fever vaccination. The receptors here all came from a man in his late teens or twenties who received the YFV17D yellow fever vaccine.

V and J are TRBV5-1 and TRBJ1-1; tentatively, D is TRBD1 (5 bases). The CDR3 is made up of 15 amino acids. Germline V lookup: CDR1 SGHRS, CDR2 YFSETQ. The V and J ends lost 2 bases and 4 bases respectively, with 15 bases between them. The CDR3 sequence: CASSFRAAGFTEAFF. CDR3 bases: TGCGCCAGCAGCTTCAGGGCCGCGGGTTTCACTGAAGCTTTCTTT.

This clonotype was recorded at least ten times. The rearrangement uses TRBV12-3 or TRBV12-4 and TRBJ2-2; 8 bases map to TRBD1. V lost 6 bases, J lost 0 bases, and 6 bases stayed unmatched. This CDR3 is 16 amino acids long. The DNA of the CDR3 is TGTGCCAGCAGAGTTCAGGGGGCGGCGAACACCGGGGAGCTGTTTTTT. Encoded protein: CASRVQGAANTGELFF.

There are many counts of this clonotype. The chain couples TRBV7-2 to TRBJ2-3; 14 bases fit TRBD2. The CDR3 is 16 amino acids. V dropped 3 bases and J dropped 4; count of bases not matched to a gene: 3. The germline V gene encodes CDR1 SGHTA and CDR2 FQGNSA. CDR3 DNA: TGTGCCAGCAGCTTTCGACTAGCGGGGGGGCCAGATACGCAGTATTTT. This codes for CASSFRLAGGPDTQYF.

This chain connects TRBV5-5 to TRBJ1-1, with a tentative D call TRBD1 (5 bases). Germline CDR1 is SGHKS and CDR2 is YYEKEE (reference sequence). The CDR3 runs 14 residues. V lost 7 bases and J 7 bases, leaving 20 bases between the germline ends. CDR3 residues: CASGINTGPGEAFF. The CDR3 region has the DNA TGTGCCAGCGGAATTAATACGGGGCCGGGTGAAGCTTTCTTT.

This sequence joins TRBV2 and TRBJ2-3, with D unresolved. This CDR3 is 11 amino acids long. Germline CDR1 and CDR2: SNHLY and FYNNEI. V lost 6 bases to trimming and J lost 6 bases, with 7 bases between them. The DNA of the CDR3 is TGTGCCAGCAGGGAATTGGATACGCAGTATTTT. It yields the protein CASRELDTQYF.

The rearrangement links TRBV7-2 to TRBJ2-5, with D unclear. The DNA end favors TRBJ2-1, so the J call may be wrong. CDR1 and CDR2 from the germline V gene are SGHTA and FQGNSA. This CDR3 comprises 14 residues. The CDR3 DNA is TGTGCCAGCAGCTTAGCACTGACCCAAGAGACCCAGTTCTTC. Translated: CASSLALTQETQFF.

The chain recombines TRBV13 with TRBJ1-1; 9 positions agree with TRBD1. The CDR3 is 15 residues long. Germline CDR1 PRHDT, CDR2 FYEKMQ (reference sequence). J gave up 3 bases and V 0 bases, and 2 bases lay outside the gene matches. CDR3 nucleotide sequence: TGTGCCAGCAGCTTAGGCCGACAGGGGGACACTGAAGCTTTCTTT. It specifies CASSLGRQGDTEAFF.

This clonotype was seen only a few times. The V gene is TRBV20-1, the J gene TRBJ1-5; D perhaps matches TRBD1 (5 bases). Trimming took 6 bases from V and 3 from J, leaving 15 bases between them. Germline CDR1 DFQATT, CDR2 SNEGSKA (reference sequence). The CDR3 spans 14 residues. In nucleotides, the CDR3 is TGCAGTGCGATCCCCGCGGGGGTCAATCAGCCCCAGCATTTT. Residues: CSAIPAGVNQPQHF.

CDR3 sequence: CAWSQGAVVHEQFF. In nucleotides, the CDR3 is TGTGCCTGGAGTCAGGGGGCGGTCGTTCATGAGCAGTTCTTC. This rearrangement joins TRBV30 to TRBJ2-1, with 8 nucleotides matching TRBD1. There are 14 residues in the CDR3. J gave up 8 bases and V 2 bases, and 8 bases lay outside the gene matches. The V gene's germline CDR1 is GTSNPN and CDR2 SVGIG (reference sequence).

The chain carries TRBV5-5 and TRBJ1-2, with D possibly matching TRBD1 (5 bases). Germline loops: CDR1 SGHKS, CDR2 YYEKEE (reference sequence). The length of the CDR3 is 16 residues. V was trimmed by 3 bases and J by 0 bases, leaving 15 bases between them. CDR3 residues: CASSSSGTAPNYGYTF. The CDR3 nucleotides read TGTGCCAGCAGCTCCTCCGGGACCGCACCTAACTATGGCTACACCTTC.

The rearrangement uses TRBV5-1 and TRBJ2-1; 9 positions match TRBD1. CDR1 and CDR2 from the germline V gene are SGHRS and YFSETQ. The CDR3 runs 15 residues. Losses at the gene ends were 6 bases for V and 10 bases for J; bases not matched to a gene: 14. The CDR3 reads CASNPGTGRTPEQFF. The DNA of the CDR3 is TGCGCCAGCAACCCCGGGACAGGGAGGACTCCCGAGCAGTTCTTC.

This clonotype was observed a handful of times. The chain employs TRBV7-2 and TRBJ1-1, with a possible D match to TRBD1 (6 bases). This CDR3 comprises 16 residues. Germline V gene lookup returns CDR1 SGHTA and CDR2 FQGNSA. Trimming cost V 5 bases and J 6 bases, with 22 bases left between them. Here the CDR3 DNA reads TGTGCCAGCAGCCGGGGGACACCCTTAGTGGGGGCTGAAGCTTTCTTT. Translated, it gives CASSRGTPLVGAEAFF. The entire variable domain, with the rest obtained from reference TRBV7-2 and TRBJ1-1, is as follows: GAGVSQSPSNKVTEKGKDVELRCDPISGHTALYWYRQSLGQGLEFLIYFQGNSAPDKSGLPSDRFSAERTGGSVSTLTIQRTQQEDSAVYLCASSRGTPLVGAEAFFGQGTRLTVV.

This clonotype has ten or more counts. V usage is TRBV12-3 or TRBV12-4 and J usage is TRBJ1-4; TRBD1 aligns across 10 bases. V trimming: 6 bases; J trimming: 15 bases; junction bases outside the gene matches: 4. CDR3 length equals 11 residues. Here the CDR3 DNA reads TGTGCCAGCAGCCCCGGGACAGGGGTGTTTTTT. It specifies CASSPGTGVFF.

This clonotype was observed a handful of times. The V call is TRBV29-1, the J call TRBJ2-5; TRBD1 might be the D (6 bases). The CDR3 length is 12 residues. The V gene's germline CDR1 is SQVTM and CDR2 ANQGSEA. V lost 4 bases, J lost 4 bases, and 10 bases lay in between. As DNA, the CDR3 is TGCAGCGTTGGTAAAGGGGGAGAGACCCAGTACTTC. This encodes CSVGKGGETQYF.

This clonotype was seen repeatedly, ten times or more. The rearrangement joins TRBV7-2 to TRBJ2-1; tentative D call: TRBD2 (7 bases). This CDR3 spans 17 amino acids. Trimming pared 2 bases from V and 10 bases from J, leaving 24 bases between. Germline-derived CDR1 and CDR2 are SGHTA and FQGNSA. DNA of the CDR3: TGTGCCAGCAGCTTAATGGCCGGAGGGGGACTCGGGAGGGAGCAGTTCTTC. Its protein is CASSLMAGGGLGREQFF.

This clonotype was counted many times. The V gene is TRBV12-3 or TRBV12-4, the J gene TRBJ2-1; D is unclear. V lost 2 bases to trimming and J lost 2 bases, with 10 bases between them. The CDR3 consists of 15 residues. CDR3 sequence reads: CASSLLQAAYNEQFF. CDR3 coding DNA: TGTGCCAGCAGTTTACTCCAGGCTGCCTACAATGAGCAGTTCTTC.

CDR3 in DNA: TGCGCCAGCAGCCAAGATCGACAGGATGCCTACGAGCAGTACTTC. Translation gives CASSQDRQDAYEQYF. The rearrangement links TRBV4-3 to TRBJ2-7, with a tentative D call TRBD1 (6 bases). Trimming pared 0 bases from V and 2 bases from J, leaving 11 bases between. Looked up from germline, CDR1 is LGHNA and CDR2 is YSLEER. The CDR3 consists of 15 residues.

This clonotype turned up a few times. The chain links TRBV27 to TRBJ1-5, with 7 positions matching TRBD1. J was trimmed by 0 bases and V by 5 bases; bases with no gene match: 13. The CDR3 has 18 amino acids. Germline CDR1 MNHEY, CDR2 SMNVEV (reference sequence). The CDR3: CASSPWGQQRYSNQPQHF. The CDR3 nucleotides read TGTGCCAGCAGTCCTTGGGGACAGCAGCGCTATAGCAATCAGCCCCAGCATTTT.

In its sample, this clonotype was seen a few times. This chain uses TRBV10-2 with TRBJ2-3; D may be TRBD1 or TRBD2 (6 bases each). The CDR3 totals 22 residues. Trimming took off 4 bases at V and 0 bases at J, with 32 bases between the two ends. The V gene's germline CDR1 is WSHSY and CDR2 SAAADI. CDR3 sequence: CASSVGERAERRGATSTDTQYF. Here the CDR3 DNA reads TGCGCCAGCAGTGTTGGTGAGAGGGCAGAGAGGAGGGGGGCCACAAGCACAGATACGCAGTATTTT.

The rearrangement links TRBV5-1 to TRBJ1-5; weak D call: TRBD1 (6 bases). The CDR3 contains 14 residues. Germline V CDR1 and CDR2: SGHRS, YFSETQ. V was clipped by 4 bases and J by 2 bases, with 10 bases between them. The CDR3 loop reads CASSPGHGNQPQHF. The CDR3 DNA sequence: TGCGCCAGCAGCCCGGGACACGGCAATCAGCCCCAGCATTTT.